Sequencing of this T cell receptor beta chain was carried out in a study of beta chain features in type 1 diabetes. Whole-study findings and limits: Whether TCRB rearrangement is influenced by HLA type went unresolved here. Patients with Type 1 diabetes showed moderately but significantly shorter TCRB CDR3s in all four CD4+ subsets.

Expressed TCRB transcripts got sequenced, as all isolated RNA was reverse transcribed. Sequencing was performed with immunoSEQ multiplex PCR; in TCRdb, only in-frame clones are kept and a portion is missing. The table has about 340,000 clones, 13% seen once. Remarks on this clone: Antigen unknown.

The TCR originated in a woman aged 18-29 years with type 1 diabetes. Sequencing input: naive CD4+ T cells from blood.

In nucleotides, the CDR3 is TGTGCCAGCAGTAGGACTGGGCTGGGGGAGACCCAGTACTTC. This encodes CASSRTGLGETQYF. The V gene is TRBV2, the J gene TRBJ2-5, with D tentatively TRBD2 (5 bases). This CDR3 comprises 14 residues. Trimming took off 5 bases at V and 5 bases at J, with 15 bases between the two ends. CDR1 SNHLY and CDR2 FYNNEI come from the germline V gene.